The following is a T cell receptor (beta chain) sequence with its context. The antigen remains undetermined. These data originate in a study of cytomegalovirus exposure and HLA in healthy donors. PCR amplification relied on 60 Vbeta primers (plus 13 Jbeta primers). Produced via immunoSEQ multiplex PCR; TCRdb's table is partial and in-frame only. The table has about 120,000 clones, 81% seen once; the top ten hold 3.9%. The CDR3 has 16 residues. CDR1 and CDR2 (germline): SGDLS, YYNGEE. Deletions cut 0 bases from V and 5 bases from J, with 15 bases between. Study-wide points: The classifier reportedly diagnosed cytomegalovirus status with high sensitivity and specificity. A later analysis showed that HLA-associated TCR beta chains had undergone more clonal expansion than equally common others. Highest at DRB1 and lowest at HLA-C, TCR association rates differed among HLA loci in a later analysis. Most TCR beta V segments were productive about 87% or about 30% of the time in an earlier analysis.

This chain links TRBV9 with TRBJ2-1, with D possibly being TRBD1 (6 bases). The specimen sequenced was PBMCs. The sequence was obtained from a woman aged 25 to 45 in good health and CMV-seronegative. CDR3 loop: CASSVGLGALDNEQFF. The CDR3 coding sequence is TGTGCCAGCAGCGTAGGATTGGGGGCGCTGGACAATGAGCAGTTCTTC.